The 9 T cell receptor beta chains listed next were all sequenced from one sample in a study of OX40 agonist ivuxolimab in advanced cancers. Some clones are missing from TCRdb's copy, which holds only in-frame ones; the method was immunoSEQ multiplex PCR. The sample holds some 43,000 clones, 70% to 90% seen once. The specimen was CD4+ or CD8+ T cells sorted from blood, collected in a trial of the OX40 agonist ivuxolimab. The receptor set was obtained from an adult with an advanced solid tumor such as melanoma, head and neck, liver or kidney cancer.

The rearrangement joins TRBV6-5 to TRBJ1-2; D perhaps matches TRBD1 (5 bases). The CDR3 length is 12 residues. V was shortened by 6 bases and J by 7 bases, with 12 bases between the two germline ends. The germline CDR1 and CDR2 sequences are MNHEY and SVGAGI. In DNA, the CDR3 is TGTGCCAGCAGGGGGCCCCACGCTGGCTACACCTTC. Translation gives CASRGPHAGYTF.

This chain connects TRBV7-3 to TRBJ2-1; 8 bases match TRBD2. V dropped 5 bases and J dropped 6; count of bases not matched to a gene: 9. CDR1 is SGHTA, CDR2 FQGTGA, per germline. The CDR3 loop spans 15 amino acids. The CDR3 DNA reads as TGTGCCAGCAGCCCCCGACTAGCGAGGGGCAATGAGCAGTTCTTC. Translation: CASSPRLARGNEQFF.

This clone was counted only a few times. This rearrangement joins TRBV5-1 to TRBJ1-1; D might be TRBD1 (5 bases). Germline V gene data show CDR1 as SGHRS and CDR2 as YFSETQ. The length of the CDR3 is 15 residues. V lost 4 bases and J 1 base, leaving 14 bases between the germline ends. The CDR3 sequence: CASSPFGQGNTEAFF. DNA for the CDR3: TGCGCCAGCAGCCCCTTCGGGCAGGGGAACACTGAAGCTTTCTTT.

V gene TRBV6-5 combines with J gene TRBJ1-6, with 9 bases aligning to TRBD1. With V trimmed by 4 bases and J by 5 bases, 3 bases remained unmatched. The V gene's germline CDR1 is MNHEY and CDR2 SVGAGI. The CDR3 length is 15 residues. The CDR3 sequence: CASSFDRGDNSPLHF. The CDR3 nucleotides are TGTGCCAGCAGTTTTGACAGGGGGGATAATTCACCCCTCCACTTT.

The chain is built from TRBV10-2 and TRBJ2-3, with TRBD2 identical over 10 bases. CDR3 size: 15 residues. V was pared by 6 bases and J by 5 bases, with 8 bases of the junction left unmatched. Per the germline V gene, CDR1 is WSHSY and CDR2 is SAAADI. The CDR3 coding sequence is TGCGCCAGCAGCCTCAGAGCGGGGGGGTTAGATACGCAGTATTTT. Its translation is CASSLRAGGLDTQYF.

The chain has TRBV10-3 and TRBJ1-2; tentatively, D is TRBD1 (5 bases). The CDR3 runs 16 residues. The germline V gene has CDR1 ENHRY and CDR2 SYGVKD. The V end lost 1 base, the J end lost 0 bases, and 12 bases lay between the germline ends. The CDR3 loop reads CAISEYLGGANYGYTF. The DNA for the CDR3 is TGTGCCATCAGTGAGTATCTCGGGGGAGCTAACTATGGCTACACCTTC.

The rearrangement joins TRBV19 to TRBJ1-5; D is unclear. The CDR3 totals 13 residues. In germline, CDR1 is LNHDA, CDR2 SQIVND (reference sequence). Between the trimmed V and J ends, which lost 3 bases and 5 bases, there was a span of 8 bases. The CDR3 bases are TGTGCCAGTAGTATCTTCGAGGATCAGCCCCAGCATTTT. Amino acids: CASSIFEDQPQHF. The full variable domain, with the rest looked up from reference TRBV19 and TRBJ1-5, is DGGITQSPKYLFRKEGQNVTLSCEQNLNHDAMYWYRQDPGQGLRLIYYSQIVNDFQKGDIAEGYSVSREKKESFPLTVTSAQKNPTAFYLCASSIFEDQPQHFGDGTRLSIL.

The CDR3 bases are TGTGCCAGCAGCTTAGATACAGGATTTAACTATGGCTACACCTTC. Protein: CASSLDTGFNYGYTF. This chain links TRBV7-2 with TRBJ1-2; maybe TRBD1 (5 bases). The V and J ends lost 1 base and 1 base respectively, with 10 bases between them. The CDR3 has 15 amino acids. The germline V gene encodes CDR1 SGHTA and CDR2 FQGNSA.

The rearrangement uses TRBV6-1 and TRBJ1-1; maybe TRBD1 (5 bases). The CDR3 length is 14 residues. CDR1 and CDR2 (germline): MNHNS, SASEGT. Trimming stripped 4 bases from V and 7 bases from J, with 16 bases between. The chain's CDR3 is CASSVGGLQDEAFF. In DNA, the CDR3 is TGTGCCAGCAGTGTTGGGGGATTGCAAGATGAAGCTTTCTTT.